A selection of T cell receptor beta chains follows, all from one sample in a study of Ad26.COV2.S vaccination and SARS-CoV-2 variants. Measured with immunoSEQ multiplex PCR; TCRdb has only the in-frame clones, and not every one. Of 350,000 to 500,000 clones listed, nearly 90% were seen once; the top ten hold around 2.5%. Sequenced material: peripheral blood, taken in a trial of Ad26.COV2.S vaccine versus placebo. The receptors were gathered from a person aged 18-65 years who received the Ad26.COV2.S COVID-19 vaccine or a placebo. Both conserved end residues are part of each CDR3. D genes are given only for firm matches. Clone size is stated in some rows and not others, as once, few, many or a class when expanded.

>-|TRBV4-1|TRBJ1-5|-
CASSQVRDPQPQHF
TGCGCCAGCAGCCAAGTGAGGGATCCTCAGCCCCAGCATTTT
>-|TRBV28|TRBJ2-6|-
CASTTSDGANVLTF
TGTGCCAGCACCACCTCGGACGGGGCCAACGTCCTGACTTTC
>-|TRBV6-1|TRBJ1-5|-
CASSEGLGGDQPQHF
TGTGCCAGCAGTGAAGGTTTAGGAGGGGATCAGCCCCAGCATTTT
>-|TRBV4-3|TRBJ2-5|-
CASSQGPSLDETQYF
TGCGCCAGCAGCCAAGGGCCGAGTCTAGACGAGACCCAGTACTTC
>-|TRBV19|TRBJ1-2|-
CASRFNSGQKINYGYTF
TGTGCCAGTAGATTTAACTCTGGACAGAAGATTAACTATGGCTACACCTTC
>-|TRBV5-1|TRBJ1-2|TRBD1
CASSWTGSNYGYTF
TGCGCCAGCAGCTGGACAGGGTCAAACTATGGCTACACCTTC
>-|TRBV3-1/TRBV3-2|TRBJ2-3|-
CASSHRKWGGWSTSSTDTQYF
TGTGCCAGCAGCCATCGGAAATGGGGTGGATGGAGTACCAGTAGCACAGATACGCAGTATTTT
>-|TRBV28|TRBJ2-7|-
CASSFVRRLTYEQYF
TGTGCCAGCAGTTTTGTTAGACGGCTCACCTACGAGCAGTACTTC
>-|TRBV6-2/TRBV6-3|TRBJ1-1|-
CASSQQGSVTEAFF
TGTGCCAGCAGCCAACAGGGCTCGGTCACTGAAGCTTTCTTT
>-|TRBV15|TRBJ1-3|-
CATSTYEAGNTIYF
TGTGCCACCAGCACCTACGAGGCAGGAAACACCATATATTTT
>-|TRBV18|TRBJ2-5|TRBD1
CASSPIGTGSPETQYF
TGTGCCAGCTCACCAATCGGGACAGGGAGTCCGGAGACCCAGTACTTC
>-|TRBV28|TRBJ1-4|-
CASSLGGVNEKLFF
TGTGCCAGCAGTTTGGGTGGGGTTAATGAAAAACTGTTTTTT
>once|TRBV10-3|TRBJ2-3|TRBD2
CAIRLAGESDTQYF
TGTGCCATCAGGCTAGCGGGGGAGTCAGATACGCAGTATTTT
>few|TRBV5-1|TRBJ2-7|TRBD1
CASSSWTGYEQYF
TGCGCCAGCAGCTCCTGGACAGGGTACGAGCAGTACTTC
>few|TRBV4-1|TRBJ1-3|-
CASSPFGPDTIYF
TGCGCCAGCAGCCCCTTCGGTCCTGACACCATATATTTT
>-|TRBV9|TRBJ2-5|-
CASSLGPFLGETQYF
TGTGCCAGCAGTCTTGGGCCGTTTTTGGGGGAGACCCAGTACTTC
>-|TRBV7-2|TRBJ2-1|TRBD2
CASSFQRGFNEQFF
TGTGCCAGCAGCTTCCAGCGGGGGTTCAATGAGCAGTTCTTC
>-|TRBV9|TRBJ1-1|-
CASSDDNTEAFF
TGTGCCAGCAGCGATGATAACACTGAAGCTTTCTTT
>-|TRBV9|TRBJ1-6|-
CASDPNGNSPLHF
TGTGCCAGCGATCCGAACGGAAATTCACCCCTCCACTTT
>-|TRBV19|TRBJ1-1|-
CASSRRWGTEAFF
TGTGCCAGTAGCCGCCGGTGGGGGACTGAAGCTTTCTTT
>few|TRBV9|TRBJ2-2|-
CASSVVGSYDTGELFF
TGTGCCAGCAGCGTAGTGGGATCATATGACACCGGGGAGCTGTTTTTT
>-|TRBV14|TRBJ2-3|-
CASSRSRADTQYF
TGTGCCAGCAGCCGATCGAGGGCAGATACGCAGTATTTT
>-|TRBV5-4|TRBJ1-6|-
CASSLVGAGNSPLHF
TGTGCCAGCAGCTTGGTAGGGGCGGGTAATTCACCCCTCCACTTT
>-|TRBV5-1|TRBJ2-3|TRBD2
CASSPFGRGVPTDTQYF
TGCGCCAGCAGCCCCTTTGGGCGGGGGGTCCCCACAGATACGCAGTATTTT
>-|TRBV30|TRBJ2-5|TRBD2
CAWTLAGVETQYF
TGTGCCTGGACCCTAGCGGGAGTCGAGACCCAGTACTTC
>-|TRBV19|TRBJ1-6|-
CASNDILKNSPLHF
TGTGCCAGTAACGACATCCTGAAGAATTCACCCCTCCACTTT
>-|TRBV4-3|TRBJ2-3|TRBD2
CASSQTSGTDTQYF
TGCGCCAGCAGCCAAACTAGCGGGACGGATACGCAGTATTTT
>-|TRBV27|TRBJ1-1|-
CASSHRGDLDTEAFF
TGTGCCAGCAGCCACCGGGGAGACTTGGACACTGAAGCTTTCTTT
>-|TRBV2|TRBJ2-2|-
CASSESDTGELFF
TGTGCCAGCAGTGAATCAGACACCGGGGAGCTGTTTTTT
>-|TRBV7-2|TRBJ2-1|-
CASSRSDYEEQFF
TGTGCCAGCAGCAGATCGGACTACGAGGAGCAGTTCTTC
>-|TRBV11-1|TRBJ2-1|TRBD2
CASSRPGTRVEQFF
TGTGCCAGCAGCAGACCCGGGACTAGAGTTGAGCAGTTCTTC
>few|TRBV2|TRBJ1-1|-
CASRTVGSAEAFF
TGTGCCAGCAGGACGGTGGGGAGCGCTGAAGCTTTCTTT
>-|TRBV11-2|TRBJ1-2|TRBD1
CASSFLDRGVYYGYTF
TGTGCCAGCAGCTTCCTAGACAGGGGGGTATACTATGGCTACACCTTC
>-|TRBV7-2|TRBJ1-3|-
CASLKGAGNTIYF
TGTGCCAGCCTGAAGGGGGCTGGAAACACCATATATTTT
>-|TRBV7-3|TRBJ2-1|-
CASSPTPSSYNEQFF
TGTGCCAGCAGCCCGACTCCATCCTCCTACAATGAGCAGTTCTTC
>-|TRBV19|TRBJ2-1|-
CASSIWAVNEQFF
TGTGCCAGTAGTATATGGGCCGTCAATGAGCAGTTCTTC
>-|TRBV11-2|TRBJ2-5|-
CASSLLVSRVQETQYF
TGTGCCAGCAGCTTATTGGTTTCGAGGGTGCAAGAGACCCAGTACTTC
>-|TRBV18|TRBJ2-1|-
CASSTLILDEQFF
TGTGCCAGCTCAACCCTTATACTCGATGAGCAGTTCTTC
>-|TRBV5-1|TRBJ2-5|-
CASSLVGVRDTMETQYF
TGCGCCAGCAGCTTGGTCGGAGTAAGGGACACCATGGAGACCCAGTACTTC
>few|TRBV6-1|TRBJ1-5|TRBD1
CASSSRTGSHQPQHF
TGTGCCAGCAGTTCTCGGACAGGGAGCCATCAGCCCCAGCATTTT
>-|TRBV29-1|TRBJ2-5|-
CSVEDTGHQETQYF
TGCAGCGTTGAAGACACAGGGCACCAAGAGACCCAGTACTTC
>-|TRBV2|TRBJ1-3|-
CASSDRGNTIYF
TGTGCCAGCAGTGATCGTGGAAACACCATATATTTT